Sequencing of this TCR beta chain was carried out in a study of T-cell reconstitution after alpha-beta-depleted transplantation in children. Study-wide results and caveats: Where alpha-beta T cells came from about two months after transplant was reportedly several hundred expanded graft clones.

Unique molecular identifiers were incorporated into the prepared TCRbeta library. TCRdb re-analysed the PCR reads in MiXCR, keeping a single row per CDR3 protein. The data contain around 700,000 distinct CDR3 sequences, roughly 13% of them singletons. Comment on this clonotype: Its antigen is not identified.

The sample here was PBMCs, taken before TCRalphabeta/CD19-depleted stem cell transplant. The sequence derives from a girl aged 2 to 9 with congenital amegakaryocytic thrombocytopenia, due to receive a stem cell transplant.

This CDR3 reads CASSRDGPANYGYTF. The DNA of the CDR3 is TGTGCCAGCTCACGGGACGGACCAGCTAACTATGGCTACACCTTC. The rearrangement links TRBV18 to TRBJ1-2, with D tentatively TRBD1 (5 bases). V was shortened by 4 bases and J by 0 bases, with 12 bases between the two germline ends. Germline V CDR1 and CDR2: KGHSH, LQKENI. The CDR3 is 15 amino acids.